Below, 5 T cell receptor beta chains from the same sample are listed, as sequenced in a study of blood T cell repertoires in COVID-19. Profiling relied on immunoSEQ multiplex PCR, and the TCRdb table lists in-frame clones only, not all of them. In the table there are approximately 210,000 clones, about 89% of which are singletons. The sample consisted of PBMCs or T cells enriched from blood (not recorded which). These receptors originate from a young woman who had recovered from COVID-19.

The chain recombines TRBV7-2 with TRBJ2-7, with 10 bases identical to TRBD2. The J segment lost 3 bases and the V segment lost 1 base, leaving 6 bases of the junction unmatched. This CDR3 is built from 16 residues. Per germline, CDR1 SGHTA and CDR2 FQGNSA. CDR3 in DNA: TGTGCCAGCAGCTTAGAAAGCGGGGGGGGTCTCTACGAGCAGTACTTC. The encoded protein is CASSLESGGGLYEQYF.

This chain links TRBV28 with TRBJ2-7, with D maybe TRBD2 (5 bases). The V and J ends lost 8 bases and 3 bases respectively, with 5 bases between them. Germline assignment: CDR1 MDHEN and CDR2 SYDVKM. The CDR3 loop spans 10 amino acids. The chain's CDR3 is CASGLYEQYF. CDR3 coding DNA: TGTGCCAGCGGACTCTACGAGCAGTACTTC.

This rearrangement joins TRBV2 to TRBJ1-3, with 7 bases fitting TRBD1. The CDR3 runs to 15 residues. The V segment lost 6 bases and the J segment 0 bases; nucleotides outside the gene matches: 5. Germline V gene data show CDR1 as SNHLY and CDR2 as FYNNEI. The CDR3 here is CASRLGQNSGNTIYF. The CDR3, as DNA: TGTGCCAGCAGGCTGGGACAGAACTCTGGAAACACCATATATTTT.

CDR3 sequence: CASGSKQLNTEAFF. The CDR3 DNA follows: TGTGCCAGTGGATCCAAACAGTTGAACACTGAAGCTTTCTTT. The rearrangement joins TRBV6-5 to TRBJ1-1; D is uncertain. Trimming left V 9 bases short and J 0 bases short, with 14 bases between. The CDR3 has 14 amino acids. Germline lookup yields CDR1 MNHEY and CDR2 SVGAGI.

The chain couples TRBV10-1 to TRBJ1-4; 9 bases are shared with TRBD1. This CDR3 contains 14 residues. Germline trimming cut 9 bases from V and 7 bases from J; bases unmatched to any gene: 9. Germline CDR1 reads WNHNN; CDR2 reads SYGVQD (reference sequence). Here the CDR3 DNA reads TGCGCCAGGGATCGGACAGGGGTCTGTGAAAAACTGTTTTTT. Translated, it gives CARDRTGVCEKLFF.